This T cell receptor beta chain came from a study of cytotoxic CD8 clonotypes in ibrutinib-treated CLL (TCRdb year 2021). For the wider study: In this cohort, about 16 patients were treatment-naive and approximately ten were relapsed/refractory, while some 18 had unmutated IGHV. Partial responses were observed in about 25 patients and complete responses in 2; after a median follow-up of around 68 months, remission was maintained in 14 patients and progression was observed in around twelve. Response samples were taken after a median of 12 months on treatment, ranging from roughly 6 to 36 months. Samples averaged about 260,000 productive templates and some 96,000 productive rearrangements. Longitudinal samples were available for about 30% of the roughly 86 trial participants. Cryopreserved peripheral blood mononuclear cells were obtained prior to treatment, at the time of response, and at either disease progression or sustained remission. Patients were still on ibrutinib when every remission and progressive disease sample was collected.

The sample's time point label is to be understood as: approximately eleven months on ibrutinib. For TCR beta library preparation, roughly 1.8 micrograms of genomic DNA was extracted from cryopreserved PBMCs. Longitudinal blood samples from CLL patients receiving ibrutinib monotherapy were subjected to high-throughput TCR beta sequencing. The patients were enrolled in a single-center, open-label phase 2 trial of ibrutinib monotherapy. The paper's findings and limits, for the study overall: An increase in clonality was observed at ibrutinib response, with clonality remaining stable during sustained remission and falling back toward baseline at progression. Public clonotypes were found to be uncommon and were observed to contract or remain stable during treatment; the increase in clonality was shown to reflect expansion of private clonotypes at ibrutinib response. At baseline, clonality was higher than in age-matched healthy donors and showed a strong correlation with circulating CD8+ T-cell counts. Lymph node repertoires were not examined, and the timing of sampling was not matched between patients in sustained remission and those whose disease progressed.

This clone was counted a single time. This receptor's antigen is unknown. There are no base qualities to consult, and no much larger clone falls within one base. The goal of deep resolution MiSeq sequencing was a depth between 1 in 1 million and 1 in 200,000 T cells, and coverage averaged 10x per clonotype. TCR beta libraries were generated with the immunoSEQ hsTCRB Kit. The study's own analysis went as follows. The data were analyzed with ImmunoSEQ Analyzer and ImmunoSEQ Data Assistant, and V, D and J gene assignments followed IMGT definitions. Clonality, with values ranging from 0 to 1, was calculated as one minus the normalized Shannon entropy of productive rearrangement frequencies. Only overrepresented clonotypes making up at least 0.05% of each patient's repertoire were included in the public clonotype analysis. Approximately 12 age-matched healthy donor repertoires from immuneACCESS were used as controls for clonality. As stored in TCRdb, this immuneACCESS dataset retains in-frame rearrangements with V and J assigned. A fraction of the clones does not appear; measured against another copy, unresolved V genes explain less than half of the discrepancy, and the remainder lacks a known reason. V, J and clone size derive from that table, while D and trimming were established from the DNA sequence. The sample table lists over 200,000 clones, roughly 77% of them with a count of one. The leading ten clones occupy roughly 5.9% of the sample.

According to the germline V gene (reference sequence), CDR1 reads DFQATT and CDR2 reads SNEGSKA. V lost 5 bases and J lost 8 bases; the stretch between them is 12 bases long. The CDR3 covers 11 residues, taking in both the cysteine and the phenylalanine. This entry keeps only the CDR3 DNA: 33 bases, framed from base 1. The sample consisted of PBMCs, taken after 12 months of ibrutinib treatment. Rearrangement joined TRBV20-1 to TRBJ1-2; the D gene cannot be named for sure. This TCR derives from a human donor with chronic lymphocytic leukemia. For the CDR3, the sequence is CSAGRGRGYTF. The nucleotide sequence reads as follows: TGCAGTGCTGGGCGAGGTCGGGGCTACACCTTC.